These T cell receptor beta chains were read from a single sample in a study of OX40 agonist ivuxolimab in advanced cancers. The repertoire was sequenced with immunoSEQ multiplex PCR; TCRdb's copy has only in-frame clones and lacks some. The sample has about 53,000 clones, approximately 84% seen once. Sequencing used CD4+ or CD8+ T cells sorted from blood, obtained in a trial of the OX40 agonist ivuxolimab. Every receptor here comes from an adult with an advanced solid tumor such as melanoma, head and neck, liver or kidney cancer. CDR3s include the opening cysteine and the closing phenylalanine or tryptophan. The order of the fields is J gene, clone size, V gene, D gene, CDR3 DNA, CDR3 protein. A D gene is named only where the DNA matches it firmly. Clone size is given for some rows only: seen once, a few or many times, or a class if the clone is expanded.

>TRBJ1-3|-|TRBV6-5|-
TGTGCCAGCAGTCAACAGAGCTCTGGAAACACCATATATTTT
CASSQQSSGNTIYF
>TRBJ2-7|-|TRBV5-4|TRBD2
TGTGCCAGCAGCTCGGGACTAGCGGGAGTTAGGTCCTACGAGCAGTACTTC
CASSSGLAGVRSYEQYF
>TRBJ2-7|once|TRBV2|-
TGTGCCAGCAGTTACGGGTCTAGGGGGTACTTC
CASSYGSRGYF
>TRBJ2-7|-|TRBV2|-
TGTGCCAGCAGTGAACCATTCTCCTACGAGCAGTACTTC
CASSEPFSYEQYF
>TRBJ2-7|-|TRBV27|TRBD2
TGTGCCAGCAGTTTTGAGGCCGGGACTAGCTCCGCATCGCAGTACTTC
CASSFEAGTSSASQYF
>TRBJ2-1|-|TRBV7-6|TRBD2
TGTGCCAGCAGCCGAAGACTAGCGGCTGTCTACAATGAGCAGTTCTTC
CASSRRLAAVYNEQFF
>TRBJ2-1|-|TRBV5-1|TRBD2
TGCGCCAGCAGCCCGGAGGGACTAGCGGGTTTCGATGAGCAGTTCTTC
CASSPEGLAGFDEQFF
>TRBJ1-6|-|TRBV15|-
TGTGCCACCAGCAGAGAGAATTCACCCCTCCACTTT
CATSRENSPLHF
>TRBJ2-6|-|TRBV19|TRBD1
TGTGCCAGTAGCCAACAGGGGGGTTCGGCTGGGGCCAACGTCCTGACTTTC
CASSQQGGSAGANVLTF
>TRBJ2-5|-|TRBV28|-
TGTGCCAGCAGTCCGTGGGGTTCAGAGACCCAGTACTTC
CASSPWGSETQYF
>TRBJ1-4|-|TRBV25-1|-
TGTGCCAGCAGTGAATCGGCCAGGGGCGATGAAAAACTGTTTTTT
CASSESARGDEKLFF
>TRBJ2-2|-|TRBV5-1|-
TGCGCCAGCAGCTTCGGGGGGGAGCTGTTTTTT
CASSFGGELFF
>TRBJ2-7|-|TRBV4-1|-
TGCGCCAGCAGCCAGGAGTGGACGTCCTACGAGCAGTACTTC
CASSQEWTSYEQYF
>TRBJ1-1|-|TRBV6-4|-
TGTGCCAGCAGTCTCACAGGTAACACTGAAGCTTTCTTT
CASSLTGNTEAFF
>TRBJ2-1|few|TRBV29-1|-
TGCAGCGTTTCAGGGTATAATGAGCAGTTCTTC
CSVSGYNEQFF
>TRBJ2-3|-|TRBV4-1|TRBD2
TGCGCCAGCAGCTGGCCTAGCGGGAGACCTCCTAGCACAGATACGCAGTATTTT
CASSWPSGRPPSTDTQYF
>TRBJ1-1|-|TRBV20-1|-
TGCAGTGCCACCCGTCCCCCTGAAGCTTTCTTT
CSATRPPEAFF
>TRBJ2-3|-|TRBV6-5|-
TGTGCCAGCAGGACACCCCTCGGGACAGATACGCAGTATTTT
CASRTPLGTDTQYF
>TRBJ2-1|-|TRBV6-1|-
TGTGCCAGCAGTGAAGCAGGAGGGTACAATGAGCAGTTCTTC
CASSEAGGYNEQFF
>TRBJ2-3|-|TRBV28|-
TGTGCCAGCAGTTTAATCTTCATAGGCACAGATACGCAGTATTTT
CASSLIFIGTDTQYF
>TRBJ1-6|-|TRBV5-6|-
TGTGCCAGCAGCTTAGGCCCATCACCCCTCCACTTT
CASSLGPSPLHF
>TRBJ1-2|-|TRBV28|TRBD1
TGTGCCAGCAGTCTGCCCGATTACACAGGGGCCTATGGCTACACCTTC
CASSLPDYTGAYGYTF
>TRBJ1-6|-|TRBV6-5|-
TGTGCCAGCAGTTACTCAGGGACGGTCAATTCACCCCTCCACTTT
CASSYSGTVNSPLHF
>TRBJ1-1|-|TRBV4-1|-
TGCGCCAGCAGCCAAGGTCCAGGCGTGAACACTGAAGCTTTCTTT
CASSQGPGVNTEAFF
>TRBJ2-2|-|TRBV6-5|-
TGTGCCAGCAGGGACCGCTTAGGCGGCGGGGAGCTGTTTTTT
CASRDRLGGGELFF
>TRBJ1-5|-|TRBV18|-
TGTGCCAGCTCACCTAGCAGAGATAGCAATCAGCCCCAGCATTTT
CASSPSRDSNQPQHF
>TRBJ2-3|few|TRBV18|-
TGTGCCAGCTCACCAATGGCGGTTAGCACAGATACGCAGTATTTT
CASSPMAVSTDTQYF
>TRBJ1-6|-|TRBV14|-
TGTGCCAGCAGCCAACAGGGATTTTCACCCCTCCACTTT
CASSQQGFSPLHF
>TRBJ1-4|-|TRBV4-2|-
TGTGCCAGCAGCCAACTAACGGGGCCAACTAATGAAAAACTGTTTTTT
CASSQLTGPTNEKLFF
>TRBJ2-1|few|TRBV11-2|TRBD2
TGTGCCAGCAGCCAAAGGCGGGAGGGCAATGAGCAGTTCTTC
CASSQRREGNEQFF
>TRBJ2-5|-|TRBV14|TRBD1
TGTGCCAGCAGCCGAGGGGGCTCGGTGCTTCCCGCCCAGTACTTC
CASSRGGSVLPAQYF
>TRBJ2-1|-|TRBV5-6|-
TGTGCCAGCAGCTTAGGGGGTTACAATGAGCAGTTCTTC
CASSLGGYNEQFF
>TRBJ1-1|few|TRBV18|-
TGTGCCAGCTCACCACCGGTCGGGAGCACTGAAGCTTTCTTT
CASSPPVGSTEAFF